The rows below give T cell receptor beta chains drawn from one sample of a study of OX40 agonist ivuxolimab in advanced cancers. The assay was immunoSEQ multiplex PCR, and TCRdb's table has in-frame clones only and misses some. The sample yields tens of thousands of clones, 70% to 90% seen once. Here the sequenced sample was CD4+ or CD8+ T cells sorted from blood, taken in a trial of the OX40 agonist ivuxolimab. The receptors derive from an adult with an advanced solid tumor such as melanoma, head and neck, liver or kidney cancer. The CDR3 runs from the conserved cysteine through the conserved F or W. D genes are given only for firm matches. Some rows have no size entry. The others give once, few or many, or a class for an expanded clone.

abundance: -; v_gene: TRBV30; d_gene: -; len: 16; j_gene: TRBJ2-5; CDR3aa: CAWRPGGLAHRETQYF; CDR3nt: TGTGCCTGGAGACCAGGAGGGCTAGCGCACCGAGAGACCCAGTACTTC
abundance: -; v_gene: TRBV2; d_gene: -; len: 13; j_gene: TRBJ2-7; CDR3aa: CASSEGISYEQYF; CDR3nt: TGTGCCAGCAGTGAGGGCATCTCCTACGAGCAGTACTTC
abundance: -; v_gene: TRBV27; d_gene: -; len: 17; j_gene: TRBJ1-1; CDR3aa: CASSLGLARSLNTEAFF; CDR3nt: TGTGCCAGCAGTTTAGGTCTGGCCCGCAGCTTAAACACTGAAGCTTTCTTT
abundance: -; v_gene: TRBV25-1; d_gene: -; len: 15; j_gene: TRBJ1-4; CDR3aa: CASSGSFGTNEKLFF; CDR3nt: TGTGCCAGCAGTGGTAGTTTTGGGACTAATGAAAAACTGTTTTTT
abundance: few; v_gene: TRBV27; d_gene: TRBD2; len: 16; j_gene: TRBJ2-3; CDR3aa: CASSLSSGSGTDTQYF; CDR3nt: TGTGCCAGCAGTTTATCCAGCGGGAGTGGCACAGATACGCAGTATTTT
abundance: -; v_gene: TRBV19; d_gene: TRBD1; len: 13; j_gene: TRBJ1-2; CDR3aa: CASSVARQGSYTF; CDR3nt: TGTGCCAGTAGTGTTGCCCGACAGGGGAGCTACACCTTC
abundance: -; v_gene: TRBV6-6; d_gene: -; len: 13; j_gene: TRBJ1-2; CDR3aa: CASSYGNNYGYTF; CDR3nt: TGTGCCAGCAGTTACGGGAACAACTATGGCTACACCTTC
abundance: -; v_gene: TRBV9; d_gene: -; len: 13; j_gene: TRBJ2-5; CDR3aa: CASTPMAQETQYF; CDR3nt: TGTGCCAGCACCCCTATGGCTCAAGAGACCCAGTACTTC
abundance: -; v_gene: TRBV6-1; d_gene: -; len: 14; j_gene: TRBJ1-2; CDR3aa: CASSESHRTYGYTF; CDR3nt: TGTGCCAGCAGTGAATCCCACAGGACCTATGGCTACACCTTC
abundance: once; v_gene: TRBV5-1; d_gene: -; len: 14; j_gene: TRBJ2-3; CDR3aa: CASSSNRETDTQYF; CDR3nt: TGCGCCAGCAGCTCAAACCGGGAGACAGATACGCAGTATTTT
abundance: -; v_gene: TRBV7-9; d_gene: -; len: 15; j_gene: TRBJ1-4; CDR3aa: CASSPSRITNEKLFF; CDR3nt: TGTGCCAGCAGCCCGTCGCGAATAACTAATGAAAAACTGTTTTTT
abundance: few; v_gene: TRBV7-9; d_gene: TRBD2; len: 16; j_gene: TRBJ2-5; CDR3aa: CASSLAIAGGQETQYF; CDR3nt: TGTGCCAGCAGCTTAGCGATAGCGGGGGGCCAAGAGACCCAGTACTTC
abundance: -; v_gene: TRBV10-2; d_gene: -; len: 14; j_gene: TRBJ2-2; CDR3aa: CASRDGTYTGELFF; CDR3nt: TGCGCCAGCAGGGATGGGACTTACACCGGGGAGCTGTTTTTT
abundance: -; v_gene: TRBV18; d_gene: TRBD2; len: 16; j_gene: TRBJ2-7; CDR3aa: CASSVLPGLKGYEQYF; CDR3nt: TGTGCCAGCTCAGTTCTCCCGGGACTAAAAGGCTACGAGCAGTACTTC
abundance: -; v_gene: TRBV21-1; d_gene: -; len: 14; j_gene: TRBJ2-7; CDR3aa: CASSPGDAAYEQYF; CDR3nt: TGTGCCAGCTCCCCCGGGGACGCCGCCTACGAGCAGTACTTC
abundance: -; v_gene: TRBV4-1; d_gene: -; len: 15; j_gene: TRBJ2-3; CDR3aa: CASSQEWGGTDTQYF; CDR3nt: TGCGCCAGCAGCCAAGAGTGGGGGGGCACAGATACGCAGTATTTT
abundance: -; v_gene: TRBV7-9; d_gene: -; len: 16; j_gene: TRBJ2-1; CDR3aa: CASSPVGQHIYNEQFF; CDR3nt: TGTGCCAGCAGCCCCGTCGGACAACATATATACAATGAGCAGTTCTTC
abundance: few; v_gene: TRBV7-7; d_gene: TRBD2; len: 15; j_gene: TRBJ2-7; CDR3aa: CASSVGLAAVYEQYF; CDR3nt: TGTGCCAGCAGCGTCGGACTAGCGGCCGTCTACGAGCAGTACTTC
abundance: once; v_gene: TRBV11-2; d_gene: -; len: 13; j_gene: TRBJ2-7; CDR3aa: CASSITQNYEQYF; CDR3nt: TGTGCCAGCAGCATAACCCAAAACTACGAGCAGTACTTC
abundance: -; v_gene: TRBV5-1; d_gene: TRBD1; len: 16; j_gene: TRBJ2-5; CDR3aa: CASSLVWGRGLETQYF; CDR3nt: TGCGCCAGCAGCTTGGTTTGGGGCAGGGGGCTGGAGACCCAGTACTTC
abundance: -; v_gene: TRBV5-5; d_gene: TRBD1; len: 14; j_gene: TRBJ1-4; CDR3aa: CASTLGTASEKLFF; CDR3nt: TGTGCCAGCACCTTGGGGACAGCCTCTGAAAAACTGTTTTTT
abundance: many; v_gene: TRBV28; d_gene: TRBD1; len: 16; j_gene: TRBJ1-3; CDR3aa: CASSSYSGGSGNTIYF; CDR3nt: TGTGCCAGCAGTTCCTACTCAGGGGGCTCTGGAAACACCATATATTTT
abundance: -; v_gene: TRBV6-5; d_gene: -; len: 13; j_gene: TRBJ1-2; CDR3aa: CASSYFPGDGYTF; CDR3nt: TGTGCCAGCAGTTACTTTCCAGGGGATGGCTACACCTTC
abundance: few; v_gene: TRBV7-3; d_gene: TRBD1; len: 13; j_gene: TRBJ1-1; CDR3aa: CASSMGQGTEAFF; CDR3nt: TGTGCCAGCAGCATGGGACAGGGGACTGAAGCTTTCTTT
abundance: -; v_gene: TRBV29-1; d_gene: -; len: 12; j_gene: TRBJ1-2; CDR3aa: CSTEQGYYGYTF; CDR3nt: TGCAGCACTGAGCAGGGATACTATGGCTACACCTTC
abundance: -; v_gene: TRBV5-1; d_gene: -; len: 13; j_gene: TRBJ2-3; CDR3aa: CASSLTGTDTQYF; CDR3nt: TGCGCCAGCAGCTTGACCGGGACAGATACGCAGTATTTT
abundance: -; v_gene: TRBV7-3; d_gene: TRBD2; len: 15; j_gene: TRBJ2-5; CDR3aa: CASSLLSGGAETQYF; CDR3nt: TGTGCCAGCAGCCTCCTTAGCGGGGGGGCAGAGACCCAGTACTTC
abundance: -; v_gene: TRBV6-1; d_gene: TRBD1; len: 16; j_gene: TRBJ1-5; CDR3aa: CASSERGQGAVQPQHF; CDR3nt: TGTGCCAGCAGTGAGAGGGGACAGGGGGCCGTTCAGCCCCAGCATTTT
abundance: -; v_gene: TRBV15; d_gene: -; len: 16; j_gene: TRBJ1-4; CDR3aa: CATSSVLQGTREKLFF; CDR3nt: TGTGCCACCAGCAGCGTCTTACAGGGAACACGTGAAAAACTGTTTTTT
abundance: -; v_gene: TRBV19; d_gene: -; len: 15; j_gene: TRBJ2-7; CDR3aa: CASSIGDGQTYEQYF; CDR3nt: TGTGCCAGTAGTATAGGTGACGGACAGACCTACGAGCAGTACTTC
abundance: -; v_gene: TRBV4-1; d_gene: -; len: 15; j_gene: TRBJ1-3; CDR3aa: CASSPTIIGGNTIYF; CDR3nt: TGCGCCAGCAGCCCGACAATTATAGGGGGAAACACCATATATTTT
abundance: -; v_gene: TRBV6-5; d_gene: -; len: 14; j_gene: TRBJ2-1; CDR3aa: CASTPRAGYNEQFF; CDR3nt: TGTGCCAGCACCCCTCGTGCGGGCTACAATGAGCAGTTCTTC
abundance: few; v_gene: TRBV4-2; d_gene: -; len: 18; j_gene: TRBJ2-1; CDR3aa: CASSQDALRQSSYNEQFF; CDR3nt: TGTGCCAGCAGCCAAGATGCGTTGCGGCAGAGCTCCTACAATGAGCAGTTCTTC
abundance: -; v_gene: TRBV6-5; d_gene: -; len: 15; j_gene: TRBJ1-2; CDR3aa: CASSLAAGYGYGYTF; CDR3nt: TGTGCCAGCAGTTTAGCAGCTGGTTATGGCTATGGCTACACCTTC
abundance: -; v_gene: TRBV2; d_gene: -; len: 17; j_gene: TRBJ1-6; CDR3aa: CASTYNRRQLNNSPLHF; CDR3nt: TGTGCCAGCACATATAACCGTCGACAGTTAAATAATTCACCCCTCCACTTT
abundance: -; v_gene: TRBV20-1; d_gene: -; len: 11; j_gene: TRBJ2-7; CDR3aa: CSARESYEQYF; CDR3nt: TGCAGTGCTAGAGAAAGTTACGAGCAGTACTTC
abundance: once; v_gene: TRBV12-1; d_gene: -; len: 18; j_gene: TRBJ1-5; CDR3aa: CASSFARVQGRGNQPQHF; CDR3nt: TGTGCCAGCAGCTTCGCTAGGGTACAGGGTAGGGGCAATCAGCCCCAGCATTTT
abundance: -; v_gene: TRBV15; d_gene: -; len: 13; j_gene: TRBJ1-2; CDR3aa: CATSRDRNYGYTF; CDR3nt: TGTGCCACCAGCAGAGATCGGAACTATGGCTACACCTTC
abundance: -; v_gene: TRBV27; d_gene: -; len: 13; j_gene: TRBJ2-5; CDR3aa: CASSPKRRETQYF; CDR3nt: TGTGCCAGCAGTCCTAAGAGGAGGGAGACCCAGTACTTC
abundance: -; v_gene: TRBV10-3; d_gene: -; len: 15; j_gene: TRBJ2-2; CDR3aa: CAISEDYGGTGELFF; CDR3nt: TGTGCCATCAGTGAGGACTACGGAGGGACCGGGGAGCTGTTTTTT
abundance: -; v_gene: TRBV6-1; d_gene: TRBD1; len: 16; j_gene: TRBJ1-3; CDR3aa: CASSENTGGTGNTIYF; CDR3nt: TGTGCCAGCAGTGAAAATACAGGGGGCACAGGAAACACCATATATTTT
abundance: -; v_gene: TRBV30; d_gene: -; len: 14; j_gene: TRBJ2-1; CDR3aa: CAWSKRPSYNEQFF; CDR3nt: TGTGCCTGGAGTAAGCGCCCCTCCTACAATGAGCAGTTCTTC